A single T cell receptor (beta chain) is shown here with its context. Its antigen remains unidentified. Per the germline V gene, CDR1 is SGHRS and CDR2 is YFSETQ. The CDR3 is 14 amino acids. V trimming: 0 bases; J trimming: 12 bases; junction bases outside the gene matches: 4. Extracted RNA was reverse transcribed, and the resulting cDNA served as sequencing template. TCRdb's copy holds only in-frame clones and misses some; the assay was immunoSEQ multiplex PCR. The sample lists approximately 140,000 clones, 82% seen once, with 25% in the top ten. Regarding treatment: oral pan-JAK inhibitor, 5-10 mg twice daily. The data were obtained in a study of CD8+ T cells in alopecia areata. Study-wide background: Those treated were given oral tofacitinib at 5 to 10 mg twice daily. Overall study results and limits: One nonresponder makes the tie between baseline CD8+ expansion and response uncertain. During tofacitinib treatment, many expanded lesional clones remained in scalp and blood. For lesional scalp, especially alopecia totalis/universalis, clonality was higher than in normal scalp.

This sequence originates from a human donor with alopecia areata. V is TRBV5-1 and J is TRBJ1-6; TRBD1 matches 9 bases. The starting material was CD8+ T cells sorted from blood, obtained at week 4, from a patient treated with tofacitinib. For the CDR3, the DNA is TGCGCCAGCAGCTTGGAGGGACAGGGAGAACCCCTCCACTTT. Protein: CASSLEGQGEPLHF. The full variable domain, with the rest looked up from reference TRBV5-1 and TRBJ1-6, is KAGVTQTPRYLIKTRGQQVTLSCSPISGHRSVSWYQQTPGQGLQFLFEYFSETQRNKGNFPGRFSGRQFSNSRSEMNVSTLELGDSALYLCASSLEGQGEPLHFGNGTRLTVT.